Given below is one T cell receptor beta chain in context. Its antigen is undetermined. Via MiXCR, TCRdb re-called the reads, giving one row per CDR3 protein. The data contain tens of thousands of distinct CDR3 sequences, approximately 46% of them singletons. The sample is drawn from a study of T cell repertoires in cytomegalovirus infection. Overall study: Well-studied HLA-B-restricted epitopes and recently identified HLA-C-restricted epitopes of CMV were both used in the study.

Notes on the study in general: Using cumulative public TCR beta family frequency, the authors identified those who carried CMV together with the relevant HLA.

V lost 1 base and J lost 2, with 8 bases in between. The CDR3 has 14 residues. Germline V lookup: CDR1 LGHDT, CDR2 YNNKEL (reference sequence). The receptor comes from a human donor in good health (CMV status not recorded). Some clones in this sample may be carry-over from other donors' samples. The V call is TRBV3-1, the J call TRBJ1-1; maybe TRBD1 (5 bases). Sample: CD8+ T cells from cultured PBMCs, taken from culture after CMV antigen stimulation. CDR3 residues: CASSQGQINTEAFF. The CDR3 nucleotides read TGTGCCAGCAGCCAAGGACAGATAAACACTGAAGCTTTCTTT.